Shown below are 16 T cell receptor beta chains from a single sample sequenced in a study of vaccination and CD4 T cells after COVID-19. Their recognized antigens are unknown. Indicated treatment: approximately 11-day PBMC culture with coronavirus spike peptide pools or control peptides (ViraFEST assay). Researchers used the Oncomine TCR Beta short-read assay to sequence DNA from cultured CD4+ T cells. One entry per CDR3 protein results from TCRdb running MiXCR on the PCR reads. The sample lists more than 15,000 distinct CDR3 sequences, 55% occurring once. The specimen was CD4+ T cells from blood, cultured in vitro. The receptor source for this set is a human donor who had recovered from COVID-19.

The rearrangement links TRBV6-5 to TRBJ2-7; D gene unclear. The CDR3 has 14 residues. CDR1 and CDR2 from the germline V gene are MNHEY and SVGAGI. Trimming stripped 4 bases from V and 0 bases from J, with 10 bases between. This CDR3 reads CASSLGRASYEQYF. DNA for the CDR3: TGTGCCAGCAGTTTAGGGCGAGCCTCCTACGAGCAGTACTTC.

The chain uses TRBV19 and TRBJ1-2; 9 nucleotides match TRBD1. This CDR3 comprises 16 residues. V shed 3 bases, J shed 4 bases, and the junction held 9 bases outside the gene matches. Germline CDR1 and CDR2: LNHDA and SQIVND (reference sequence). The CDR3 region has the DNA TGTGCCAGTAGTATCCCCGGGACAGGGTATTTCTATGGCTACACCTTC. This codes for CASSIPGTGYFYGYTF.

The rearrangement uses TRBV4-3 and TRBJ1-2; D might be TRBD1 (6 bases). The germline V gene encodes CDR1 LGHNA and CDR2 YSLEER. The CDR3 spans 15 residues. V was pared by 0 bases and J by 5 bases, with 13 bases between. The CDR3 nucleotides read TGCGCCAGCAGCCAAGATGCCCCAGGGGTATATGGCTACACCTTC. This codes for CASSQDAPGVYGYTF.

The chain couples TRBV11-1 to TRBJ1-2; 8 bases agree with TRBD1. The V gene end was trimmed by 1 base and the J gene end by 7 bases; junction bases not matched to a gene: 11. The CDR3 length is 16 residues. The germline CDR1 and CDR2 sequences are SGHAT and FQDESV (reference sequence). CDR3 in amino acids: CASSLGPTAQGGGYTF. The CDR3 DNA is TGTGCCAGCAGCTTAGGCCCAACGGCACAGGGGGGTGGCTACACCTTC.

The genes are TRBV28 and TRBJ2-5; 8 bases match TRBD1. The CDR3 runs to 14 residues. The germline V gene encodes CDR1 MDHEN and CDR2 SYDVKM. With 3 bases clipped from V and 5 bases from J, the junction kept 5 bases outside the gene matches. CDR3 in DNA: TGTGCCAGCAGTTTGGGACAGGAGGTCGAGACCCAGTACTTC. Protein sequence: CASSLGQEVETQYF.

Note on this clonotype: A single base separates this from a much larger clone, so it may be a read error. The chain couples TRBV10-1 to TRBJ1-6, with unresolved D. This CDR3 is built from 15 residues. CDR1 is WNHNN and CDR2 is SYGVQD in the germline V gene (reference sequence). CDR3 in DNA: TGCGCCAGCAGTGAGCCGGGTAAAGGGAATTCATCCCTCCACTTT. Translating gives CASSEPGKGNSSLHF.

This clonotype was detected only a few times. The V and J genes are TRBV30 and TRBJ1-5, with a weak D call TRBD1 (5 bases). Between the trimmed V and J ends, which lost 5 bases and 7 bases, there was a span of 12 bases. The CDR3 is made up of 12 amino acids. Germline CDR1 reads GTSNPN; CDR2 reads SVGIG (reference sequence). In DNA, the CDR3 is TGTGCCTGGGACCCCGGACAACAGCCCCAGCATTTT. Translated, it gives CAWDPGQQPQHF.

The rearrangement uses TRBV5-1 and TRBJ2-1; 10 bases fit TRBD1. This CDR3 has 16 residues. CDR1 is SGHRS and CDR2 is YFSETQ in the germline V gene. Trimming at V came to 3 bases and at J to 5 bases, leaving 8 bases not matched to a gene. DNA for the CDR3: TGCGCCAGCAGCTCGACCGGGACAGGGGTCAACAATGAGCAGTTCTTC. The encoded protein is CASSSTGTGVNNEQFF. The whole variable domain, remainder taken from reference TRBV5-1 and TRBJ2-1, is KAGVTQTPRYLIKTRGQQVTLSCSPISGHRSVSWYQQTPGQGLQFLFEYFSETQRNKGNFPGRFSGRQFSNSRSEMNVSTLELGDSALYLCASSSTGTGVNNEQFFGPGTRLTVL.

This clonotype turned up a few times. This chain uses TRBV12-3 or TRBV12-4 with TRBJ2-7; no firm D call. The CDR3 extends over 16 amino acids. Trimming removed 5 bases at V and 1 base at J, with 18 bases between. The CDR3 DNA follows: TGTGCCAGCAGTGACCCGGGTAGTAGCCGATCCTACGAGCAGTACTTC. Its protein product is CASSDPGSSRSYEQYF.

This clonotype was counted between two and nine times. The J gene is TRBJ1-2, the V gene TRBV6-1; possible D gene TRBD1, 6 bases. Germline assignment: CDR1 MNHNS and CDR2 SASEGT. The CDR3 spans 14 residues. The ends were cut back, 6 bases at V and 4 bases at J, with 15 bases in the middle. The CDR3 coding sequence is TGTGCCAGCAGACGCGACAGGCGAGCCTATGGCTACACCTTC. It encodes CASRRDRRAYGYTF.

In this sample, this clonotype turned up once. The rearrangement uses TRBV7-6 and TRBJ1-4; no clear D gene. The CDR3 runs to 10 residues. The germline V gene encodes CDR1 SGHVS and CDR2 FNYEAQ. Between the trimmed V and J ends, which lost 6 bases and 8 bases, there was a span of 4 bases. CDR3 nucleotides: TGTGCCAGCAGAACCGAAAAACTGTTTTTT. As protein: CASRTEKLFF.

DNA for the CDR3: TGTGCCAGCAGTCCCCTGGACCTGTATAGCAATCAGCCCCAGCATTTT. It translates to CASSPLDLYSNQPQHF. This rearrangement joins TRBV28 to TRBJ1-5; no definite D call. With 5 bases removed from V and 0 bases from J, the gap between germline ends came to 14 bases. CDR3 length equals 16 residues. Germline V gene data show CDR1 as MDHEN and CDR2 as SYDVKM.

This clonotype was seen a single time. The chain joins TRBV3-1 to TRBJ1-1, with D unresolved. CDR3 size: 14 residues. Germline CDR1 is LGHDT and CDR2 is YNNKEL (reference sequence). Deletions cut 3 bases from V and 0 bases from J, with 8 bases between. The CDR3 DNA reads as TGTGCCAGCAGCCACCCAGGCTTGAACACTGAAGCTTTCTTT. The encoded protein is CASSHPGLNTEAFF.

The chain joins TRBV10-1 to TRBJ2-2; D ambiguous. Germline V gene lookup returns CDR1 WNHNN and CDR2 SYGVQD (reference sequence). The CDR3 covers 14 residues. V was cut by 0 bases and J by 6 bases, with 8 bases left in between. CDR3 nucleotides: TGCGCCAGCAGTGAGTCGGGGTACCCCGGGGAGCTGTTTTTT. The encoded protein is CASSESGYPGELFF.

The V gene is TRBV19, the J gene TRBJ2-3; 7 nucleotides agree with TRBD1. The ends lost 6 bases at V and 1 base at J; junction bases unmatched: 4. There are 14 residues in the CDR3. Germline V lookup: CDR1 LNHDA, CDR2 SQIVND (reference sequence). The CDR3 protein is CASSTGTGTDTQYF. CDR3 bases: TGTGCCAGTAGCACCGGGACAGGCACAGATACGCAGTATTTT.

The genes are TRBV6-1 and TRBJ1-2, with D perhaps matching TRBD1 (5 bases). Germline V gene data show CDR1 as MNHNS and CDR2 as SASEGT. Trimming cost V 1 base and J 4 bases, with 16 bases left between them. The CDR3 loop spans 16 amino acids. The CDR3 reads CASSEGAGGVIYGYTF. In nucleotides, the CDR3 is TGTGCCAGCAGTGAAGGAGCGGGGGGTGTGATCTATGGCTACACCTTC.